Below are 26 T cell receptor beta chains sequenced from a single sample in a study of CD8 T cells in ankylosing spondylitis. TCRdb re-derived calls from the 5' RACE reads in MiXCR, one entry per CDR3 protein. The sample carries about 240,000 distinct CDR3 sequences, less than 10% recorded once. The sequenced sample was blood, either unsorted or a sorted T cell fraction (not recorded which). These receptors all stem from a male donor with ankylosing spondylitis or in good health (not recorded which).

This clonotype came up many times. The rearrangement uses TRBV20-1 and TRBJ1-3; 8 nucleotides line up with TRBD1. V was clipped by 5 bases and J by 0 bases; unmatched bases: 9. Germline V CDR1 and CDR2: DFQATT, SNEGSKA (reference sequence). The CDR3 has 16 amino acids. CDR3 protein: CSAPIAGQGSGNTIYF. CDR3 DNA sequence: TGCAGTGCTCCGATAGCAGGACAGGGCTCTGGAAACACCATATATTTT.

This clonotype has a count of ten or more. V and J are TRBV7-9 and TRBJ2-5; D is unresolved. Germline V lookup: CDR1 SEHNR, CDR2 FQNEAQ (reference sequence). Trimming took off 5 bases at V and 3 bases at J, with 1 base between the two ends. CDR3 length: 10 residues. CDR3 nucleotides: TGTGCCAGCAGCGAAGAGACCCAGTACTTC. Protein sequence: CASSEETQYF.

The sample holds many counts of this clonotype. This chain joins TRBV20-1 and TRBJ2-3, with 11 bases lining up with TRBD1. The V gene end was trimmed by 6 bases and the J gene end by 6 bases; junction bases not matched to a gene: 11. The germline V gene has CDR1 DFQATT and CDR2 SNEGSKA (reference sequence). The CDR3 loop spans 15 amino acids. This CDR3 reads CSARTGGMNFDTQYF. The CDR3 DNA is TGCAGTGCCCGGACAGGGGGCATGAACTTTGATACGCAGTATTTT.

This clonotype was detected ten times or more. This sequence joins TRBV20-1 and TRBJ1-1; D is undetermined. The germline V and J ends were trimmed by 0 bases and 4 bases, with 12 bases remaining between them. The CDR3 is made up of 14 amino acids. Germline CDR1 reads DFQATT; CDR2 reads SNEGSKA (reference sequence). In DNA form, the CDR3 reads TGCAGTGCTAGAGACCCAAGGGTGACCACTGAAGCTTTCTTT. Its protein is CSARDPRVTTEAFF.

The J gene is TRBJ2-1, the V gene TRBV7-8; no clear D. V shed 3 bases and J shed 4 bases, with 4 bases lying between them. Germline lookup yields CDR1 SGHVS and CDR2 FQNEAQ. CDR3 length: 12 amino acids. CDR3 coding DNA: TGTGCCAGCAGCTTGCTGTACAATGAGCAGTTCTTC. Translating gives CASSLLYNEQFF.

The chain combines TRBV20-1 with TRBJ2-7; 7 positions match TRBD2. This CDR3 comprises 14 residues. Germline V gives CDR1 DFQATT, CDR2 SNEGSKA (reference sequence). The junction had 13 bases not matched to a gene; V was cut back by 7 bases and J by 4 bases. CDR3 protein: CSVGRSGDNYEQYF. DNA for the CDR3: TGCAGTGTGGGAAGGAGCGGGGATAATTACGAGCAGTACTTC.

This clonotype has a count of ten or more. The chain combines TRBV6-1 with TRBJ1-6; 8 nucleotides line up with TRBD1. Germline V CDR1 and CDR2: MNHNS, SASEGT. This CDR3 has 14 amino acids. V lost 10 bases and J lost 6; bases outside the gene matches: 8. CDR3 bases: TGTGCCACCAGGCAGGGGGCGCGTAATTCACCCCTCCACTTT. Protein product: CATRQGARNSPLHF.

This clonotype was counted ten times or more. The rearrangement links TRBV21-1 to TRBJ1-3. TRBV21-1 is a pseudogene locus. The CDR3 spans 13 residues. CDR3 sequence: CAIAASSGNTIYF. As DNA, the CDR3 is TGTGCCATAGCGGCGAGCTCTGGAAACACCATATATTTT.

This clonotype has a count of ten or more. The chain uses TRBV20-1 and TRBJ2-3; unclear D gene. V was trimmed by 3 bases and J by 2 bases, leaving 12 bases between them. CDR3 length: 14 residues. Per germline, CDR1 DFQATT and CDR2 SNEGSKA (reference sequence). CDR3 DNA sequence: TGCAGTGCTAGTGGCAGACTCTCCACAGATACGCAGTATTTT. It translates to CSASGRLSTDTQYF.

This clonotype was detected many times. The V and J genes are TRBV30 and TRBJ2-7; D gene ambiguous. Trimming pared 6 bases from V and 3 bases from J, leaving 12 bases between. The CDR3 is made up of 12 amino acids. CDR1 and CDR2 from the germline V gene are GTSNPN and SVGIG (reference sequence). The DNA of the CDR3 is TGTGCCTGCGCGGATCCGGGCTACGAGCAGTACTTC. It codes for CACADPGYEQYF.

This clonotype has at least ten counts. The CDR3 region is CASSPMGQGNTEAFF. The DNA of the CDR3 is TGTGCCAGCAGCCCGATGGGACAGGGGAACACTGAAGCTTTCTTT. The genes are TRBV7-2 and TRBJ1-1; 9 bases are shared with TRBD1. Germline V gives CDR1 SGHTA, CDR2 FQGNSA. The CDR3 covers 15 residues. J gave up 1 base and V 5 bases, and 5 bases lay outside the gene matches.

V is TRBV7-2 and J is TRBJ2-7; D is unclear. CDR1 and CDR2 from the germline V gene are SGHTA and FQGNSA. The CDR3 is made up of 14 amino acids. V was cut by 1 base and J by 0 bases, with 7 bases left in between. This CDR3 reads CASSLGPVSYEQYF. The CDR3 coding sequence is TGTGCCAGCAGCTTAGGCCCGGTCTCCTACGAGCAGTACTTC.

The table lists this clonotype with many counts. The chain links TRBV12-3 or TRBV12-4 to TRBJ2-3; D not resolved. V lost 2 bases and J 5 bases, leaving 8 bases between the germline ends. The CDR3 is made up of 13 amino acids. The chain's CDR3 is CASSLRQEDTQYF. CDR3 in DNA: TGTGCCAGCAGTTTAAGGCAGGAAGATACGCAGTATTTT.

This clonotype was recorded many times. The rearrangement uses TRBV20-1 and TRBJ2-5, with 8 bases lining up with TRBD1. CDR1 and CDR2 from the germline V gene are DFQATT and SNEGSKA (reference sequence). The CDR3 totals 12 residues. V lost 4 bases and J lost 3; bases outside the gene matches: 1. The CDR3 DNA is TGCAGTGCTACGGGACAGGAAGAGACCCAGTACTTC. This translates into CSATGQEETQYF.

This clonotype has just one count. V and J are TRBV19 and TRBJ1-2, with D uncertain. The V end was cut by 3 bases, the J end by 4 bases, with 15 bases between. In germline, CDR1 is LNHDA, CDR2 SQIVND (reference sequence). The CDR3 covers 15 residues. Written as DNA, the CDR3 is TGTGCCAGTAGTATTTCCTGGCAGACCCTCTATGGCTACACCTTC. Amino acid sequence: CASSISWQTLYGYTF.

This clonotype was seen at least ten times. The chain is built from TRBV18 and TRBJ2-3, with D maybe TRBD1 (6 bases). Germline CDR1 and CDR2: KGHSH and LQKENI. The CDR3 totals 16 residues. V was clipped by 5 bases and J by 3 bases, with 18 bases between them. CDR3 in DNA: TGTGCCAGCTCATCCACAGGGAGTTCGAATACAGATACGCAGTATTTT. It translates to CASSSTGSSNTDTQYF.

There are a few counts of this clonotype. CDR3 protein: CASSQVKSGGDYGYTF. For the CDR3, the DNA is TGCGCCAGCAGCCAAGTCAAGTCAGGGGGCGACTATGGCTACACCTTC. V gene TRBV4-3 combines with J gene TRBJ1-2; TRBD1 matches at 8 bases. The germline gives CDR1 LGHNA, CDR2 YSLEER. CDR3 length: 16 amino acids. After removal of 1 base from V and 3 bases from J, the junction contained 7 bases not matched to a gene.

This clonotype was seen a handful of times. The gene calls are TRBV6-2 or TRBV6-3 and TRBJ1-6; unclear D gene. CDR3 length equals 13 residues. Germline lookup yields CDR1 MNHEY and CDR2 SVGEGT. The V end was cut by 7 bases, the J end by 0 bases, with 4 bases between. The CDR3 DNA reads TGTGCCAGCATCGGCTCCTATAATTCACCCCTCCACTTT. It is translated as CASIGSYNSPLHF.

Ten or more counts support this clonotype. The chain is built from TRBV6-1 and TRBJ1-2; D is perhaps TRBD1 (6 bases). V dropped 2 bases and J dropped 2 bases, with 15 bases sitting between them. The CDR3 runs to 16 residues. Germline lookup yields CDR1 MNHNS and CDR2 SASEGT. The DNA of the CDR3 is TGTGCCAGCAGTGAATTACAGGGTTTAGCCAACTATGGCTACACCTTC. Its translation: CASSELQGLANYGYTF.

This clonotype was observed many times. One junction end disagrees with the germline gene, perhaps due to a read error. This rearrangement joins TRBV7-7 to TRBJ2-2, with 11 bases aligning to TRBD1. The CDR3 runs 16 residues. Germline V gene lookup returns CDR1 SSHAT and CDR2 FNYEAQ (reference sequence). The CDR3 DNA follows: TGTGCTAGCAGCGATTCTCCGGGACAGGGGGTCGGGGAGCTGTTTTTT. Amino acids: CASSDSPGQGVGELFF.

In its sample, this clonotype was seen many times. This chain's CDR3 is CASSLRLANTGELFF. For the CDR3, the DNA is TGCGCCAGCAGCTTGAGGCTAGCGAACACCGGGGAGCTGTTTTTT. V gene TRBV5-1 combines with J gene TRBJ2-2; D not resolved. V gave up 1 base and J gave up 0 bases, with 7 bases separating them. Germline values: CDR1 SGHRS, CDR2 YFSETQ. CDR3 length equals 15 residues.

Ten or more counts support this clonotype. The gene calls are TRBV20-1 and TRBJ2-3; possibly TRBD1 for D (5 bases). CDR1 and CDR2 (germline): DFQATT, SNEGSKA (reference sequence). CDR3 length: 15 amino acids. Trimming shortened V by 0 bases and J by 10 bases, and 20 bases separated the two germline ends. The CDR3 DNA follows: TGCAGTGCTAGAGATCGAGTGGACAACTCCGGCCCGCAGTATTTT. Translated, it gives CSARDRVDNSGPQYF.

This clonotype was detected many times. V usage is TRBV6-2 or TRBV6-3 and J usage is TRBJ2-7; tentatively, D is TRBD1 or TRBD2 (5 bases each). This CDR3 region has 12 residues. CDR1 and CDR2 (germline): MNHEY, SVGEGT. Trimming took 10 bases from V and 1 from J, leaving 11 bases between them. CDR3: CATLGPSYEQYF. In nucleotides, the CDR3 is TGTGCCACATTGGGACCTTCCTACGAGCAGTACTTC.

Ten or more counts support this clonotype. The chain employs TRBV20-1 and TRBJ1-1; D possibly corresponds to TRBD1 (5 bases). This CDR3 has 14 residues. V lost 5 bases and J lost 1, with 14 bases in between. Germline-derived CDR1 and CDR2 are DFQATT and SNEGSKA (reference sequence). The CDR3 DNA is TGCAGTGCTGGTAGGGGCACAGGGAACACTGAAGCTTTCTTT. It yields the protein CSAGRGTGNTEAFF.

The chain carries TRBV20-1 and TRBJ2-2, with 8 bases identical to TRBD2. Germline values: CDR1 DFQATT, CDR2 SNEGSKA (reference sequence). This CDR3 region has 16 residues. The CDR3 DNA follows: TGCTTCGGTGGCCCGGCGGGGGGCTTGTACACCGGGGAGCTGTTTTTT. Translated, it gives CFGGPAGGLYTGELFF.

The sample holds a few counts of this clonotype. This rearrangement joins TRBV20-1 to TRBJ2-5, with 9 bases identical to TRBD1. The V gene end was trimmed by 6 bases and the J gene end by 5 bases; junction bases not matched to a gene: 10. The CDR3 totals 14 residues. Germline CDR1 and CDR2: DFQATT and SNEGSKA (reference sequence). CDR3 protein: CSAKGQGERETQYF. The CDR3 nucleotides read TGCAGTGCCAAGGGACAGGGAGAGCGCGAGACCCAGTACTTC.